This TCR beta chain was documented in a study of T cell responses to AZD1222 COVID-19 vaccine. General study findings and limits: Only a handful of people who got AZD1222 tested seropositive at baseline. Mapped onto spike, vaccine-associated CD4 TCRs spanned it and were dominant at 160-218 and 743-854. Clonal diversity was possibly underestimated, and the donors were mostly white British, with more females. It was only after the peak T cell response that any repertoires were sampled.

The protocol was immunoSEQ multiplex PCR, while the TCRdb copy is restricted to in-frame clones and leaves out a portion. The sample lists 90,000 to 150,000 clones, more than 85% occurring once. A note on this clone: Antigen specificity is unknown.

The V segment lost 4 bases and the J segment 7 bases; nucleotides outside the gene matches: 5. This CDR3 has 14 amino acids. The germline CDR1 and CDR2 sequences are LGHNA and YNFKEQ. The source of this sequence is an adult in good health. The chain has TRBV4-2 and TRBJ2-1; 9 nucleotides align to TRBD1. The sample here was peripheral blood, taken on day 0 of AZD1222 vaccination. The CDR3 loop is CASSPRDRENEQFF. The CDR3 coding sequence is TGTGCCAGCAGCCCGCGGGACAGGGAGAATGAGCAGTTCTTC.